A single sample is the source of the 5 T cell receptor beta chains below, sequenced in a study of blood T cell repertoires in COVID-19. The data were produced by immunoSEQ multiplex PCR, yet TCRdb's version contains in-frame clones alone and is incomplete. This table has 90,000 to 130,000 clones, over 60% appearing once. Sequenced input: peripheral blood. The receptor set was obtained from a woman of 80 years or more with acute or convalescent COVID-19.

The rearrangement uses TRBV5-6 and TRBJ2-5; 11 nucleotides match TRBD2. Trimming cost V 1 base and J 6 bases; bases outside gene matches: 5. CDR3 length: 15 amino acids. Per germline, CDR1 SGHDT and CDR2 YYEEEE. CDR3 residues: CASSLTSGSMKTQYF. CDR3 in DNA: TGTGCCAGCAGCTTGACTAGCGGGAGTATGAAGACCCAGTACTTC.

The chain carries TRBV5-1 and TRBJ2-5; 13 bases align to TRBD2. Germline values: CDR1 SGHRS, CDR2 YFSETQ. The CDR3 length is 17 residues. V shed 4 bases and J 0 bases; nucleotides not matched to a gene: 6. CDR3 bases: TGCGCCAGCAGCCCTGGACTAGCGGGGGTGAACCAAGAGACCCAGTACTTC. As protein: CASSPGLAGVNQETQYF.

The chain has TRBV5-1 and TRBJ1-2, with 7 bases fitting TRBD1. The V gene's germline CDR1 is SGHRS and CDR2 YFSETQ. This CDR3 has 14 residues. V shed 3 bases and J 3 bases; nucleotides not matched to a gene: 5. The DNA of the CDR3 is TGCGCCAGCAGCTCCCAGGGGGTCGACTATGGCTACACCTTC. The encoded protein is CASSSQGVDYGYTF.

CDR3 sequence (DNA): TGTGCCTGGAGACTAGCGGGAGGGCCGGATACGCAGTATTTT. Translated, it gives CAWRLAGGPDTQYF. V and J are TRBV30 and TRBJ2-3; 13 positions agree with TRBD2. The junction had 3 bases not matched to a gene; V was cut back by 3 bases and J by 6 bases. The germline gives CDR1 GTSNPN, CDR2 SVGIG (reference sequence). The CDR3 length is 14 residues.

The chain joins TRBV5-1 to TRBJ2-3, with 10 bases aligning to TRBD2. Looked up from germline, CDR1 is SGHRS and CDR2 is YFSETQ. V dropped 6 bases and J dropped 5; count of bases not matched to a gene: 9. This CDR3 has 15 amino acids. The CDR3 sequence: CASNLAGVLIDTQYF. CDR3 nucleotide sequence: TGCGCCAGCAACCTAGCGGGGGTTTTAATAGATACGCAGTATTTT.